A selection of T cell receptor beta chains follows, all from one sample in a study of patients and donors after allogeneic stem cell transplantation. TCRdb itself ran the RT-PCR reads through MiXCR, one entry per CDR3 protein. Seen here are roughly 880,000 distinct CDR3 sequences, roughly 18% observed once, and the top ten hold around 6%. The material sequenced was blood, either unsorted or a sorted T cell fraction (not recorded which). The receptors were sampled from a human donor who was either an allogeneic HSCT recipient or a stem cell or donor lymphocyte infusion donor (not recorded which). It is not recorded whose cells these are; they may come from a transplant donor. Each CDR3 is given with its conserved first and last residue. The D gene is left open where the match is weak. Clone size, where shown, is once, few, many, or a class for clones that have expanded.

-,TRBJ1-6,13,few,TRBV12-3/TRBV12-4,CASAGGPRGPLHF,TGTGCCAGCGCCGGTGGGCCGAGAGGACCCCTCCACTTT
TRBD2,TRBJ2-2,17,-,TRBV20-1,CSAVTSGSSLGAGELFF,TGCAGTGCTGTGACTAGCGGGAGCTCACTGGGGGCCGGGGAGCTGTTTTTT
TRBD2,TRBJ2-5,15,-,TRBV5-1,CASSLVAGVGETQYF,TGCGCCAGCAGCTTGGTGGCGGGAGTTGGAGAGACCCAGTACTTC
-,TRBJ2-5,14,-,TRBV30,CAWTRLEGQETQYF,TGTGCCTGGACCAGGTTGGAGGGGCAAGAGACCCAGTACTTC
TRBD2,TRBJ2-7,14,-,TRBV7-8,CASSGTRPSYEQYF,TGTGCCAGCAGCGGGACTAGACCCTCCTACGAGCAGTACTTC
TRBD2,TRBJ2-1,15,once,TRBV5-1,CASSLERGWRGEQFF,TGCGCCAGCAGCTTAGAGCGGGGGTGGCGTGGTGAGCAGTTCTTC
-,TRBJ1-2,13,-,TRBV24-1,CATSADSNYGYTF,TGTGCCACCAGTGCCGACAGTAACTATGGCTACACCTTC
TRBD1,TRBJ1-2,18,-,TRBV10-3,CAISEDRDRGYGNYGYTF,TGTGCCATCAGTGAGGACCGGGACAGGGGATACGGTAACTATGGCTACACCTTC
TRBD1,TRBJ1-2,14,-,TRBV19,CASSTLRDSYGYTF,TGTGCCAGTAGTACCCTCCGGGACAGTTATGGCTACACCTTC
TRBD1,TRBJ2-5,15,-,TRBV20-1,CSARPDRGPGETQYF,TGCAGTGCTAGACCGGACAGGGGGCCAGGGGAGACCCAGTACTTC
-,TRBJ2-1,15,-,TRBV5-8,CASSFWGRVGNEQFF,TGTGCCAGCAGCTTCTGGGGCAGGGTAGGCAATGAGCAGTTCTTC
-,TRBJ1-6,13,few,TRBV5-1,CASSTGQNSPLHF,TGCGCCAGCAGCACAGGACAGAATTCACCCCTCCACTTT
-,TRBJ2-5,15,few,TRBV5-6,CASSLAGAEGETQYF,TGTGCCAGCAGCTTGGCCGGGGCAGAGGGGGAGACCCAGTACTTC
-,TRBJ1-5,14,-,TRBV12-3/TRBV12-4,CASTSGVSNQPQHF,TGTGCCAGCACCTCTGGGGTCTCGAATCAGCCCCAGCATTTT
-,TRBJ2-2,14,few,TRBV7-9,CASRAGERAGELFF,TGTGCCAGCAGAGCAGGGGAGAGGGCCGGGGAGCTGTTTTTT
-,TRBJ1-2,13,-,TRBV12-3/TRBV12-4,CASSLPGEYGNTF,TGTGCCAGCAGCCTTCCAGGGGAATATGGCAACACCTTC
-,TRBJ2-1,13,many,TRBV5-1,CASSLIGDNEQFF,TGCGCCAGCAGCTTGATAGGGGACAATGAGCAGTTCTTC
TRBD2,TRBJ2-7,13,-,TRBV6-1,CASGSGGINEQYF,TGTGCCAGTGGATCGGGAGGGATCAACGAGCAGTACTTC
-,TRBJ1-3,18,-,TRBV6-5,CASSYRRGPPDSGNTIYF,TGTGCCAGCAGTTACCGGCGGGGACCACCAGACTCTGGAAACACCATATATTTT
-,TRBJ2-5,14,-,TRBV12-3/TRBV12-4,CASRPTPFQETQYF,TGTGCCAGCAGACCAACGCCGTTTCAAGAGACCCAGTACTTC
-,TRBJ2-7,12,many,TRBV12-3/TRBV12-4,CASSFRGDEQYF,TGTGCCAGCAGTTTCCGAGGGGACGAGCAGTACTTC
TRBD2,TRBJ2-1,13,many,TRBV6-5,CASSYSGRGEQFF,TGTGCCAGCAGTTACTCCGGGAGGGGTGAGCAGTTCTTC
TRBD1,TRBJ1-4,13,-,TRBV19,CASSTTGMEKLFF,TGTGCCAGTAGTACGACAGGGATGGAAAAACTGTTTTTT
TRBD1,TRBJ1-1,11,many,TRBV2,CASLRGTEAFF,TGTGCCAGCCTCAGGGGGACTGAAGCTTTCTTT
TRBD1,TRBJ2-7,15,-,TRBV6-1,CASSATGTGIYEQYF,TGTGCCAGCAGTGCGACCGGGACAGGGATCTACGAGCAGTACTTC
-,TRBJ2-5,13,-,TRBV6-1,CASTLGGTETQYF,TGTGCCAGCACCCTAGGGGGAACCGAGACCCAGTACTTC
TRBD2,TRBJ2-3,15,-,TRBV18,CASLPAGGRGDTQYF,TGTGCCAGCCTACCAGCGGGAGGGCGAGGAGATACGCAGTATTTT
-,TRBJ2-5,13,-,TRBV6-2/TRBV6-3,CASSSRAGETQYF,TGTGCCAGCAGTAGCAGGGCAGGAGAGACCCAGTACTTC
-,TRBJ2-3,15,-,TRBV5-6,CASSNGLRGADTQYF,TGTGCCAGCAGCAACGGACTAAGAGGGGCAGATACGCAGTATTTT
-,TRBJ2-7,17,-,TRBV6-1,CASSPTPLLGSFYEQYF,TGTGCCAGCAGTCCAACTCCCCTACTAGGGAGCTTCTACGAGCAGTACTTC
TRBD1,TRBJ1-1,14,-,TRBV4-2,CASSRGQGDPEAFF,TGTGCCAGCAGCCGGGGACAGGGGGACCCTGAAGCTTTCTTT
-,TRBJ1-5,13,-,TRBV24-1,CATGMGGNQPQHF,TGTGCCACCGGGATGGGTGGGAATCAGCCCCAGCATTTT
TRBD1,TRBJ2-1,16,-,TRBV11-2,CASSLSGTGGINEQFF,TGTGCCAGCAGCTTATCTGGGACAGGGGGCATCAATGAGCAGTTCTTC
-,TRBJ2-5,16,few,TRBV7-2,CASTISPRGYQETQYF,TGTGCCAGCACTATCAGCCCCAGAGGTTACCAAGAGACCCAGTACTTC